A selection of T cell receptor beta chains follows, all from one sample in a study of OX40 agonist ivuxolimab in advanced cancers. Repertoires were generated with immunoSEQ multiplex PCR, while TCRdb's copy carries only in-frame clones and drops some. The sample has approximately 82,000 clones, 85% to 90% seen once. The sequencing here drew on CD4+ or CD8+ T cells sorted from blood, taken in a trial of the OX40 agonist ivuxolimab. The receptors originated from an adult with an advanced solid tumor such as melanoma, head and neck, liver or kidney cancer. CDR3s include the opening cysteine and the closing phenylalanine or tryptophan. Each record gives: CDR3 protein, CDR3 DNA, clone size, J gene, D gene, V gene. A D gene is named only where the DNA matches it firmly. Part of the rows lack a size; the others show once, few, many or a class for expanded clones.

CDR3: CASSRPGGSAGNTIYF; DNA: TGTGCCAGCAGCCGCCCGGGTGGGTCCGCTGGAAACACCATATATTTT; size: NA; J: TRBJ1-3; D: NA; V: TRBV4-2
CDR3: CASSLVLKYQETQYF; DNA: TGTGCCAGCAGCTTAGTTCTGAAGTACCAAGAGACCCAGTACTTC; size: NA; J: TRBJ2-5; D: NA; V: TRBV11-2
CDR3: CASSLKGVQYF; DNA: TGTGCCAGCAGCCTCAAGGGGGTACAGTACTTC; size: NA; J: TRBJ2-7; D: NA; V: TRBV14
CDR3: CASSVTVDSYEQYF; DNA: TGTGCCAGCAGCGTAACAGTAGACTCCTACGAGCAGTACTTC; size: NA; J: TRBJ2-7; D: NA; V: TRBV9
CDR3: CASSLGLAGIYNEQFF; DNA: TGCGCCAGCAGCTTGGGACTAGCAGGGATCTACAATGAGCAGTTCTTC; size: once; J: TRBJ2-1; D: TRBD2; V: TRBV5-1
CDR3: CAWSLASPHNEQFF; DNA: TGTGCCTGGAGTTTGGCATCACCCCACAATGAGCAGTTCTTC; size: NA; J: TRBJ2-1; D: NA; V: TRBV30
CDR3: CASSTGLGGNIQYF; DNA: TGTGCCAGCAGTACTGGACTGGGGGGAAACATTCAGTACTTC; size: NA; J: TRBJ2-4; D: NA; V: TRBV6-1
CDR3: CASSGLGGQGREQFF; DNA: TGTGCCAGCAGCGGGCTTGGAGGGCAAGGTCGCGAGCAGTTCTTC; size: NA; J: TRBJ2-1; D: NA; V: TRBV7-2
CDR3: CASSVAPGTGTQETQYF; DNA: TGTGCCAGCAGCGTAGCACCCGGGACAGGAACCCAAGAGACCCAGTACTTC; size: NA; J: TRBJ2-5; D: TRBD1; V: TRBV9
CDR3: CASSPRAIGTGTAKNIQYF; DNA: TGTGCCAGCTCACCACGAGCAATCGGGACAGGGACGGCCAAAAACATTCAGTACTTC; size: few; J: TRBJ2-4; D: TRBD1; V: TRBV18
CDR3: CASCYADTQYF; DNA: TGTGCCAGCTGTTACGCGGATACGCAGTATTTT; size: NA; J: TRBJ2-3; D: NA; V: TRBV2
CDR3: CASSPLPDASYEQYF; DNA: TGTGCCAGCAGCCCCCTTCCGGACGCGTCCTACGAGCAGTACTTC; size: NA; J: TRBJ2-7; D: NA; V: TRBV5-6
CDR3: CASSFGGQGRVYGYTF; DNA: TGTGCCAGCAGCTTTGGCGGACAGGGGAGAGTCTATGGCTACACCTTC; size: NA; J: TRBJ1-2; D: TRBD1; V: TRBV7-2
CDR3: CASSSLSIRGYGYTF; DNA: TGTGCCAGCAGTTCTTTGTCCATACGCGGCTATGGCTACACCTTC; size: NA; J: TRBJ1-2; D: NA; V: TRBV27
CDR3: CASSPNRVSEAFF; DNA: TGTGCCAGCAGCCCAAACAGGGTTTCTGAAGCTTTCTTT; size: few; J: TRBJ1-1; D: NA; V: TRBV7-8